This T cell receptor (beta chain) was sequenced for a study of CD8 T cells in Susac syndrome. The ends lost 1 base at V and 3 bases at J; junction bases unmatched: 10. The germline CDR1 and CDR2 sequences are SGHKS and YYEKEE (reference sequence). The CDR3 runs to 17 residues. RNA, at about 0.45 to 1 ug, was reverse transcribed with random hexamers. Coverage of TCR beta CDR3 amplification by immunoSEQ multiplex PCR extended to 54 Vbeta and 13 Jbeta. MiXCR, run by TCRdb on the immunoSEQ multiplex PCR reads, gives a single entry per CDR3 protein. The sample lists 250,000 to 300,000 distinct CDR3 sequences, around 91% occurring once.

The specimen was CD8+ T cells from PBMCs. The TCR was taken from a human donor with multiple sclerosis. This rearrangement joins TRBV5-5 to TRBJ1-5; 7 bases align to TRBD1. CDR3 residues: CASSLRVPDRPNQPQHF. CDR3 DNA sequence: TGTGCCAGCAGCTTGCGGGTCCCGGACAGGCCCAATCAGCCCCAGCATTTT.